The 25 T cell receptor beta chains below all came from one sample that was sequenced in a study of control samples from healthy donors and cancer patients. Profiling relied on immunoSEQ multiplex PCR, and the TCRdb table lists in-frame clones only, not all of them. The profile shows 400,000 to 450,000 clones, 80% to 95% of them singletons. The sample consisted of PBMCs. These TCRs come from a middle-aged man with head and neck cancer.

V and J are TRBV19 and TRBJ2-5; 7 positions match TRBD1. Germline assignment: CDR1 LNHDA and CDR2 SQIVND (reference sequence). V shed 10 bases and J 2 bases; nucleotides not matched to a gene: 13. The CDR3 spans 15 residues. The DNA for the CDR3 is TGTGCCACCCACCCCCGACAGGGCCCACAAGAGACCCAGTACTTC. This gives the protein CATHPRQGPQETQYF.

The chain couples TRBV19 to TRBJ2-7; maybe TRBD2 (5 bases). Germline loops: CDR1 LNHDA, CDR2 SQIVND (reference sequence). With 1 base removed from V and 2 bases from J, the gap between germline ends came to 9 bases. The CDR3 is made up of 14 amino acids. In DNA form, the CDR3 reads TGTGCCAGTAGTATAGCAGCGGCCCCCTACGAGCAGTACTTC. Encoded protein: CASSIAAAPYEQYF.

This chain links TRBV9 with TRBJ1-1; D uncertain. Germline V lookup: CDR1 SGDLS, CDR2 YYNGEE. The germline V and J ends were trimmed by 4 bases and 0 bases, with 13 bases remaining between them. This CDR3 contains 15 residues. CDR3 nucleotides: TGTGCCAGCAGCTTCCAGACGGTCATGAACACTGAAGCTTTCTTT. Protein: CASSFQTVMNTEAFF.

In this sample, this clone turned up a few times. The chain carries TRBV5-5 and TRBJ1-2; D is undetermined. With 2 bases removed from V and 8 bases from J, the gap between germline ends came to 13 bases. Germline V gives CDR1 SGHKS, CDR2 YYEKEE (reference sequence). The CDR3 contains 13 residues. The CDR3 sequence: CASSLEGIVGYTF. In nucleotides, the CDR3 is TGTGCCAGCAGCTTAGAAGGGATTGTCGGCTACACCTTC.

The rearrangement links TRBV30 to TRBJ2-7, with D perhaps matching TRBD2 (5 bases). CDR1 GTSNPN and CDR2 SVGIG come from the germline V gene (reference sequence). The CDR3 contains 11 residues. Trimming pared 4 bases from V and 3 bases from J, leaving 7 bases between. CDR3 nucleotides: TGTGCCTGGATCGAGGGCTACGAGCAGTACTTC. Translation gives CAWIEGYEQYF.

The chain has TRBV11-2 and TRBJ2-3; D unclear. Germline V gene lookup returns CDR1 SGHAT and CDR2 FQNNGV. The CDR3 contains 13 residues. V lost 5 bases and J 4 bases, leaving 10 bases between the germline ends. CDR3 loop: CASSPAFADTQYF. The CDR3 nucleotides are TGTGCCAGCAGCCCAGCATTTGCAGATACGCAGTATTTT. The full variable domain, completed using reference TRBV11-2 and TRBJ2-3, is EAGVAQSPRYKIIEKRQSVAFWCNPISGHATLYWYQQILGQGPKLLIQFQNNGVVDDSQLPKDRFSAERLKGVDSTLKIQPAKLEDSAVYLCASSPAFADTQYFGPGTRLTVL.

V is TRBV6-5 and J is TRBJ1-5; a possible D gene is TRBD1 (5 bases). The germline V gene has CDR1 MNHEY and CDR2 SVGAGI. The CDR3 sequence is 13 residues long. V was clipped by 6 bases and J by 7 bases, with 13 bases between them. The CDR3 loop reads CASRVGPTQPQHF. DNA for the CDR3: TGTGCCAGCAGGGTGGGACCGACACAGCCCCAGCATTTT.

The chain recombines TRBV10-3 with TRBJ2-2, with TRBD1 matching 9 bases. V was pared by 6 bases and J by 7 bases, with 9 bases of the junction left unmatched. This CDR3 spans 15 amino acids. Germline CDR1 is ENHRY and CDR2 is SYGVKD. In nucleotides, the CDR3 is TGTGCCATCAGGACCGGGACAGGGAACCTCGGGGAGCTGTTTTTT. Amino acids: CAIRTGTGNLGELFF.

The chain employs TRBV3-1 (or the pseudogene TRBV3-2) and TRBJ2-5; D unresolved. Trimming took 2 bases from V and 2 from J, leaving 6 bases between them. CDR1 is LGHDT, CDR2 YNNKEL, per germline (reference sequence). The CDR3 loop spans 13 amino acids. The CDR3 region has the DNA TGTGCCAGCAGCCAATGGCAGCAAGAGACCCAGTACTTC. This codes for CASSQWQQETQYF.

The J gene is TRBJ2-2, the V gene TRBV3-1 (or the pseudogene TRBV3-2), with D maybe TRBD1 (5 bases). CDR1 and CDR2 (germline): LGHDT, YNNKEL (reference sequence). Trimming removed 4 bases from V and 6 bases from J, with 12 bases in between. The CDR3 contains 14 residues. This CDR3 is CASSRTTLSGELFF. CDR3 nucleotides: TGTGCCAGCAGCCGGACAACCCTTTCCGGGGAGCTGTTTTTT.

This clone turned up a few times. This chain joins TRBV7-2 and TRBJ1-2; 8 nucleotides agree with TRBD1. The CDR3 sequence is 15 residues long. V shed 5 bases and J 3 bases; nucleotides not matched to a gene: 8. Germline V gene sequence: CDR1 SGHTA, CDR2 FQGNSA. Here the CDR3 DNA reads TGTGCCAGCAGCCGGACAGGGAATGAGGACTATGGCTACACCTTC. Residues: CASSRTGNEDYGYTF.

The rearrangement links TRBV5-1 to TRBJ2-2; D gene ambiguous. Germline loops: CDR1 SGHRS, CDR2 YFSETQ. The CDR3 is made up of 14 amino acids. V was cut by 2 bases and J by 6 bases, with 11 bases left in between. Written as DNA, the CDR3 is TGCGCCAGCAGCTTTCTCGCGGAAGCCGGGGAGCTGTTTTTT. This encodes CASSFLAEAGELFF.

This clone was recorded many times. The V call is TRBV12-2, the J call TRBJ1-5. TRBV12-2 is designated a pseudogene. This CDR3 is built from 16 residues. The CDR3 region has the DNA TGTGCAAGTCCCCCGGGGCAGCCTATAAGCAATCAGCCCCAGCATTTT. This encodes CASPPGQPISNQPQHF.

The V gene is TRBV5-8, the J gene TRBJ2-7; the D gene is possibly TRBD2 (6 bases). Germline loops: CDR1 SGHTS, CDR2 YDEGEE. CDR3 length equals 15 residues. Between the trimmed V and J ends, which lost 6 bases and 0 bases, there was a span of 16 bases. In nucleotides, the CDR3 is TGTGCCAGCAATACTCGGGACTTCCCCTCCTACGAGCAGTACTTC. Translation: CASNTRDFPSYEQYF.

The chain recombines TRBV6-5 with TRBJ2-5; 14 bases are a match to TRBD2. The germline V gene encodes CDR1 MNHEY and CDR2 SVGAGI. This CDR3 has 15 residues. Trimming removed 6 bases from V and 5 bases from J; junction bases left unmatched: 5. The chain's CDR3 is CASSRLAGGGETQYF. The CDR3 DNA sequence: TGTGCCAGCAGCCGACTAGCGGGAGGGGGGGAGACCCAGTACTTC.

V gene TRBV10-3 combines with J gene TRBJ1-1, with a possible D match to TRBD1 (5 bases). The ends were cut back, 10 bases at V and 3 bases at J, with 15 bases in the middle. The CDR3 consists of 13 residues. The germline V gene has CDR1 ENHRY and CDR2 SYGVKD. Written as DNA, the CDR3 is TGTGCCACAGGAGACAGTCCCTACACTGAAGCTTTCTTT. It is translated as CATGDSPYTEAFF.

V and J are TRBV20-1 and TRBJ2-1; D is perhaps TRBD1 or TRBD2 (5 bases each). This CDR3 region has 15 residues. V was pared by 3 bases and J by 7 bases, with 19 bases between. Looked up from germline, CDR1 is DFQATT and CDR2 is SNEGSKA (reference sequence). The CDR3 region is CSASLYGGAKNEQFF. CDR3 DNA sequence: TGCAGTGCTAGTTTGTATGGGGGAGCTAAGAATGAGCAGTTCTTC.

V and J are TRBV28 and TRBJ2-7; 11 bases align to TRBD2. V gave up 2 bases and J gave up 7 bases; unmatched junction bases: 7. Germline CDR1 MDHEN, CDR2 SYDVKM. The CDR3 spans 15 residues. The chain's CDR3 is CASSLATLAGVEQYF. The CDR3 region has the DNA TGTGCCAGCAGTTTAGCAACACTAGCGGGGGTGGAGCAGTACTTC.

V and J are TRBV3-1 (or the pseudogene TRBV3-2) and TRBJ1-5; possibly TRBD1 for D (6 bases). Germline V gene data show CDR1 as LGHDT and CDR2 as YNNKEL (reference sequence). The CDR3 has 16 amino acids. Trimming removed 4 bases at V and 9 bases at J, with 22 bases between. DNA for the CDR3: TGTGCCAGCAGCCCTCAAGGGGGGCAGGGGTTACGGCCCCAGCATTTT. Translation: CASSPQGGQGLRPQHF.

This chain links TRBV28 with TRBJ2-1; 7 positions match TRBD2. Germline V gives CDR1 MDHEN, CDR2 SYDVKM. The CDR3 covers 14 residues. V gave up 4 bases and J gave up 9 bases; unmatched junction bases: 9. The CDR3 region has the DNA TGTGCCAGCAGTTGGGGGACTATGGGCGGTGAGCAGTTCTTC. This codes for CASSWGTMGGEQFF.

V is TRBV5-6 and J is TRBJ2-7; TRBD1 aligns across 7 bases. The germline CDR1 and CDR2 sequences are SGHDT and YYEEEE. Trimming at V came to 1 base and at J to 5 bases, leaving 6 bases not matched to a gene. The CDR3 runs 14 residues. For the CDR3, the DNA is TGTGCCAGCAGCTTGAACAGGGGCCTCCACGAGCAGTACTTC. It is translated as CASSLNRGLHEQYF.

V gene TRBV5-1 combines with J gene TRBJ2-3; D perhaps matches TRBD2 (6 bases). The CDR3 totals 15 residues. V lost 4 bases and J lost 1, with 13 bases in between. Germline-derived CDR1 and CDR2 are SGHRS and YFSETQ. CDR3 sequence (DNA): TGCGCCAGCAGCGGGGGACTTACTGGCACAGATACGCAGTATTTT. Its protein is CASSGGLTGTDTQYF.

The CDR3 bases are TGTGCCAGCAGCTTAAAGGCGGGGGCTGAGGGGGAGACCCAGTACTTC. It specifies CASSLKAGAEGETQYF. This rearrangement joins TRBV7-3 to TRBJ2-5; D might be TRBD2 (7 bases). V was clipped by 1 base and J by 5 bases, with 17 bases between them. Germline V gene data show CDR1 as SGHTA and CDR2 as FQGTGA. There are 16 residues in the CDR3.

The chain recombines TRBV4-3 with TRBJ1-5; D is unresolved. Trimming took off 3 bases at V and 6 bases at J, with 12 bases between the two ends. Looked up from germline, CDR1 is LGHNA and CDR2 is YSLEER. The CDR3 is 14 residues long. The CDR3 region is CASSHILRSQPQHF. In nucleotides, the CDR3 is TGCGCCAGCAGCCATATTCTCCGGAGTCAGCCCCAGCATTTT.

Here the CDR3 reads CASSLVARGYNEQFF. The CDR3 coding sequence is TGTGCCAGCAGCTTAGTCGCGCGGGGGTACAATGAGCAGTTCTTC. The J gene is TRBJ2-1, the V gene TRBV7-2, with 7 nucleotides matching TRBD2. The CDR3 is 15 amino acids. Germline V gene sequence: CDR1 SGHTA, CDR2 FQGNSA. The V segment lost 1 base and the J segment 4 bases; nucleotides outside the gene matches: 4.